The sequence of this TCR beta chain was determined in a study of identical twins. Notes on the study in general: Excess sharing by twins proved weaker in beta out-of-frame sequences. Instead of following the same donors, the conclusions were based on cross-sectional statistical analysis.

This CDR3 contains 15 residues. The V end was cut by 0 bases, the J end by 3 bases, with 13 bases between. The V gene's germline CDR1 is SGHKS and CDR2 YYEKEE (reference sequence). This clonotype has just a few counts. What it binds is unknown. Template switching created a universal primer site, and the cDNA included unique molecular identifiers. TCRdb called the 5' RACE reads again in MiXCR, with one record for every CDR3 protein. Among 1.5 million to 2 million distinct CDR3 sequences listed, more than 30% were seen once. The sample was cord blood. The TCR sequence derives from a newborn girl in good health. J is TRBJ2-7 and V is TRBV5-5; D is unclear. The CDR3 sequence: CASSLGQADYYEQYF. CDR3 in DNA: TGTGCCAGCAGCTTGGGTCAGGCTGATTACTACGAGCAGTACTTC.